This TCR beta chain came from a study of naive and memory T cell subsets. After the first PCR, alpha and beta chain libraries were processed separately. Per the germline V gene, CDR1 is MGHDK and CDR2 is SYGVNS. The CDR3 covers 14 residues. The V end lost 3 bases, the J end lost 1 base, and 8 bases lay between the germline ends. An equimolar mix of two oligonucleotides served as the beta constant-region primer for TRBC1 and TRBC2. TCRdb analysed the UMI-ligation and nested PCR reads with MiXCR anew, one entry per CDR3 protein. This table has 140,000 to 150,000 distinct CDR3 sequences, approximately 15% appearing once. This clonotype appeared once.

The chain has TRBV25-1 and TRBJ2-3, with D unresolved. Input material: naive CD4+ T cells from blood. This sequence originates from a human donor in good health. CDR3 amino acids: CASSEGYGTDTQYF. The CDR3 coding sequence is TGTGCCAGCAGTGAGGGTTACGGCACAGATACGCAGTATTTT.